A single sample is the source of the 3 T cell receptor beta chains below, sequenced in a study of OX40 agonist ivuxolimab in advanced cancers. Data came from immunoSEQ multiplex PCR; TCRdb stores just in-frame clones and leaves some out. The data contain tens of thousands of clones, more than 85% of them singletons. Material: CD4+ or CD8+ T cells sorted from blood, obtained in a trial of the OX40 agonist ivuxolimab. Source of these receptors: an adult with an advanced solid tumor such as melanoma, head and neck, liver or kidney cancer.

V and J are TRBV7-2 and TRBJ2-1; unclear D gene. The germline CDR1 and CDR2 sequences are SGHTA and FQGNSA. The CDR3 runs 14 residues. Trimming removed 2 bases from V and 8 bases from J, with 13 bases in between. DNA of the CDR3: TGTGCCAGCAGCTTAACCCAACTTCTGGATGAGCAGTTCTTC. Its protein is CASSLTQLLDEQFF. The variable domain in full, completed from reference TRBV7-2 and TRBJ2-1, reads GAGVSQSPSNKVTEKGKDVELRCDPISGHTALYWYRQSLGQGLEFLIYFQGNSAPDKSGLPSDRFSAERTGGSVSTLTIQRTQQEDSAVYLCASSLTQLLDEQFFGPGTRLTVL.

This chain uses TRBV28 with TRBJ2-7; a possible D gene is TRBD2 (7 bases). The V and J ends lost 2 bases and 6 bases respectively, with 14 bases between them. The CDR3 runs to 14 residues. In germline, CDR1 is MDHEN, CDR2 SYDVKM. CDR3 sequence: CASSLQGRAGEQYF. CDR3 coding DNA: TGTGCCAGCAGTTTACAGGGGAGGGCAGGCGAGCAGTACTTC.

The J gene is TRBJ1-2, the V gene TRBV7-6; D remains unclear. The CDR3 consists of 14 residues. Trimming took 1 base from V and 3 from J, leaving 9 bases between them. Germline CDR1 is SGHVS and CDR2 is FNYEAQ. DNA for the CDR3: TGTGCCAGCAGCTTAGAGACGGGTGACTATGGCTACACCTTC. Residues: CASSLETGDYGYTF.